This TCR beta chain was identified in a study of Graves' ophthalmopathy and Graves' hyperthyroidism. Study-wide points: Blood samples also showed most expanded thyroid clonotypes exceeding 0.001 frequency. Sensitivity of approximately 66% and specificity of 72.22% were achieved by the model that predicted ophthalmopathy progression.

As to this clonotype: Its antigen remains unidentified.

Transcripts of RNA were the source for amplifying TCR beta CDR3 regions. The library came from an HTBI-primed first-round RT-PCR and a second-round multiplex PCR. TCRdb ran MiXCR on the multiplex PCR reads and lists one entry per CDR3 protein. The table lists around 1.1 million distinct CDR3 sequences, about 36% of them singletons, with 11% in the top ten. This CDR3 is built from 15 residues. V shed 6 bases and J 3 bases; nucleotides not matched to a gene: 7. Germline lookup yields CDR1 LNHDA and CDR2 SQIVND (reference sequence). The chain recombines TRBV19 with TRBJ2-2; 7 bases fit TRBD2. The source of this sequence is an adult man with Graves' hyperthyroidism. The sequenced sample was peripheral blood or thyroid tissue (not recorded which). As DNA, the CDR3 is TGTGCCAGTAGAGTTCTTAGCGGGTACACCGGGGAGCTGTTTTTT. Amino acid sequence: CASRVLSGYTGELFF.